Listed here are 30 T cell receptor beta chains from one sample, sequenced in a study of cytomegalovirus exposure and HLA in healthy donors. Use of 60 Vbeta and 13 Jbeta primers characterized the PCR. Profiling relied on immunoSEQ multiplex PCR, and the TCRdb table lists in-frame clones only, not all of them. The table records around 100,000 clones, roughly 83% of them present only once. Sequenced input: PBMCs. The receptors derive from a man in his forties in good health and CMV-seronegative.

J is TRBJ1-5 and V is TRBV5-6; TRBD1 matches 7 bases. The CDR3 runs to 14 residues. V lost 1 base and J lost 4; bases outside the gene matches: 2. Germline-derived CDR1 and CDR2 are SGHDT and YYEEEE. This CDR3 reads CASSLSGGNQPQHF. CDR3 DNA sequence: TGTGCCAGCAGCTTGTCAGGGGGAAATCAGCCCCAGCATTTT.

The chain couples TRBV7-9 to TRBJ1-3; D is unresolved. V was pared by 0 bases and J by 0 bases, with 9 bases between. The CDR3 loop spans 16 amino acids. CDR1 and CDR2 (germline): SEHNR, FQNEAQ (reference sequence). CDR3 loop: CASSLAQVASGNTIYF. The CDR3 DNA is TGTGCCAGCAGCTTAGCGCAAGTGGCCTCTGGAAACACCATATATTTT.

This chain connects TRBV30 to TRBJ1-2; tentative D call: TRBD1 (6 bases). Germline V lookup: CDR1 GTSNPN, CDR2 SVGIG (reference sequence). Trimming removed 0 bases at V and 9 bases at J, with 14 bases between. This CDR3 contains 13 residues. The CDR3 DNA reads TGTGCCTGGAGTGTACTAGGGGGGGATCGCTACACCTTC. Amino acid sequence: CAWSVLGGDRYTF.

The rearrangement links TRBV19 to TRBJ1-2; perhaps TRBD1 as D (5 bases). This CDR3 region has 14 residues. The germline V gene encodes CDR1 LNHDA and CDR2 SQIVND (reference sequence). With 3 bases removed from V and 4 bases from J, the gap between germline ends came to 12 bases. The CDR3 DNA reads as TGTGCCAGTAGTATCAGAGACAGTTCCTATGGCTACACCTTC. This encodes CASSIRDSSYGYTF.

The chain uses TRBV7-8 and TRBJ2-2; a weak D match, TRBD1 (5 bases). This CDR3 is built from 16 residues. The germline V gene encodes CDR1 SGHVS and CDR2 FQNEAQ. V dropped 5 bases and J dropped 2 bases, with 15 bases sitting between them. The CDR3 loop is CASSLWGTINTGELFF. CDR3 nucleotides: TGTGCCAGCAGCCTTTGGGGCACCATCAACACCGGGGAGCTGTTTTTT. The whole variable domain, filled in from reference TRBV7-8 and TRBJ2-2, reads GAGVSQSPRYKVAKRGQDVALRCDPISGHVSLFWYQQALGQGPEFLTYFQNEAQLDKSGLPSDRFFAERPEGSVSTLKIQRTQQEDSAVYLCASSLWGTINTGELFFGEGSRLTVL.

The CDR3 loop reads CASSMTGRGDTQYF. In DNA form, the CDR3 reads TGCGCCAGCAGTATGACAGGGCGAGGGGATACGCAGTATTTT. The chain combines TRBV5-1 with TRBJ2-3; 7 bases map to TRBD1. This CDR3 has 14 residues. Germline V lookup: CDR1 SGHRS, CDR2 YFSETQ. J gave up 6 bases and V 5 bases, and 9 bases lay outside the gene matches.

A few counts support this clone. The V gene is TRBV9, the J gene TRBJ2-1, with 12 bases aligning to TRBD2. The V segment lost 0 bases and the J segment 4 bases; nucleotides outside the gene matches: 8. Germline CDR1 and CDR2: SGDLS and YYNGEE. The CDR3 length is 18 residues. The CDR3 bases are TGTGCCAGCAGCGTAGGGGCTAGCGGGGGGGGAATATACAATGAGCAGTTCTTC. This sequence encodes CASSVGASGGGIYNEQFF.

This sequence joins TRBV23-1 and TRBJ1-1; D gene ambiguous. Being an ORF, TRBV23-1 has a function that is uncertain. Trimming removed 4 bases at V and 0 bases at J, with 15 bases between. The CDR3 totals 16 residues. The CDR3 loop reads CASSPLGELMNTEAFF. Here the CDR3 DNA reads TGCGCCAGCAGTCCCCTTGGGGAGCTCATGAACACTGAAGCTTTCTTT.

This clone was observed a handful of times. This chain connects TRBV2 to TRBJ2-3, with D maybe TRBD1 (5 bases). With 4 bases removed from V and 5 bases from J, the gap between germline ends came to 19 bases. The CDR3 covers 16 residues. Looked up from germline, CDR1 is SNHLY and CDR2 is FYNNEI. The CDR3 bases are TGTGCCAGCAGTGCTCAAGGACCCAGGGTGGGAGATACGCAGTATTTT. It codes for CASSAQGPRVGDTQYF.

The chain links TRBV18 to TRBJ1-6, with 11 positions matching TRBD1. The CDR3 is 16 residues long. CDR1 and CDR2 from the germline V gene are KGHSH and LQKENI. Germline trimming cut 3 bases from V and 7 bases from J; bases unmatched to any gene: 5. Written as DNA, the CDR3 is TGTGCCAGCTCACCTGGACAGGGGGCTTCCAATTCACCCCTCCACTTT. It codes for CASSPGQGASNSPLHF.

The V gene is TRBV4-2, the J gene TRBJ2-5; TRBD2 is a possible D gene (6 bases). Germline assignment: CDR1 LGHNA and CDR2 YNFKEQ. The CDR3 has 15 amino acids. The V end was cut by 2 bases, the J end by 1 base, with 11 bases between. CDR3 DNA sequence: TGTGCCAGCAGCCAAACGGGACTCCTCCAAGAGACCCAGTACTTC. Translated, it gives CASSQTGLLQETQYF.

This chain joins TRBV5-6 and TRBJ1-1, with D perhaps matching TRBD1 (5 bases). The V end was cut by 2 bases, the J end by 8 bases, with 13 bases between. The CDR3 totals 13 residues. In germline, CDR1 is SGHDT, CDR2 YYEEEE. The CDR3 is CASSFLTTAEAFF. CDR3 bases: TGTGCCAGCAGCTTCTTGACGACAGCGGAAGCTTTCTTT.

The chain's CDR3 is CAWRGLAGGQETQYF. In nucleotides, the CDR3 is TGTGCCTGGAGAGGACTAGCGGGGGGCCAAGAGACCCAGTACTTC. This chain links TRBV30 with TRBJ2-5, with 14 positions matching TRBD2. The CDR3 runs 15 residues. The germline CDR1 and CDR2 sequences are GTSNPN and SVGIG (reference sequence). The junction had 1 base not matched to a gene; V was cut back by 3 bases and J by 1 base.

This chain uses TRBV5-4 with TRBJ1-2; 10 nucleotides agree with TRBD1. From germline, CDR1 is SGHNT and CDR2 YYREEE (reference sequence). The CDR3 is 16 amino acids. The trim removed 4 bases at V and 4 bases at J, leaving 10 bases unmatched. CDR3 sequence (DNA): TGTGCCAGCAGCATTGGACCGGACAGGGGGGTCTATGGCTACACCTTC. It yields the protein CASSIGPDRGVYGYTF.

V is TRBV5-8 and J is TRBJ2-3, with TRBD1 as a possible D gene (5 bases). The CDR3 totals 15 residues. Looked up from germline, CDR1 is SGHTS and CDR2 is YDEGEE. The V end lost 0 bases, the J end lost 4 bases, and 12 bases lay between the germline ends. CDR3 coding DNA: TGTGCCAGCAGCTTGGGGGGCCCCGAAGCAGATACGCAGTATTTT. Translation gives CASSLGGPEADTQYF.

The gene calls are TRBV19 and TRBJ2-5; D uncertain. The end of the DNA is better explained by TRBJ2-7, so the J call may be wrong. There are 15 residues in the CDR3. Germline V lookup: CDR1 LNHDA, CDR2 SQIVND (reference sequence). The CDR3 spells CASSFTILPSYEQYF. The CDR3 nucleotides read TGTGCCAGTAGTTTTACCATACTACCCTCCTACGAGCAGTACTTC.

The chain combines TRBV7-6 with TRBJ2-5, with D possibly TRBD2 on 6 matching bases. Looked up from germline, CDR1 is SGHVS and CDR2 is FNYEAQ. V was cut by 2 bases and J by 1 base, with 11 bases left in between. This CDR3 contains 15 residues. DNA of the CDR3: TGTGCCAGCAGCTTAAAGGCGGGGACCCAAGAGACCCAGTACTTC. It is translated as CASSLKAGTQETQYF. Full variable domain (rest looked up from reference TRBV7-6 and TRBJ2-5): GAGVSQSPRYKVTKRGQDVALRCDPISGHVSLYWYRQALGQGPEFLTYFNYEAQQDKSGLPNDRFSAERPEGSISTLTIQRTEQRDSAMYRCASSLKAGTQETQYFGPGTRLLVL.

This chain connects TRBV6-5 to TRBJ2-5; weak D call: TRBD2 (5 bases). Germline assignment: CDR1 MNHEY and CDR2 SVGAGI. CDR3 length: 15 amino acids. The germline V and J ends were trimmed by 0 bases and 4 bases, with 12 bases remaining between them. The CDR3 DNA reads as TGTGCCAGCAGTTACTCCGGGGTTAAGGGAGAGACCCAGTACTTC. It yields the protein CASSYSGVKGETQYF.

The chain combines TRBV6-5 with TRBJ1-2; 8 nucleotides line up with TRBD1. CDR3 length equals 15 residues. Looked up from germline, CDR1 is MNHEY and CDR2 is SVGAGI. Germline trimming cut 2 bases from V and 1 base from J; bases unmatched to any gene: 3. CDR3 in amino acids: CASSYAGGGNYGYTF. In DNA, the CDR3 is TGTGCCAGCAGTTACGCAGGGGGCGGTAACTATGGCTACACCTTC.

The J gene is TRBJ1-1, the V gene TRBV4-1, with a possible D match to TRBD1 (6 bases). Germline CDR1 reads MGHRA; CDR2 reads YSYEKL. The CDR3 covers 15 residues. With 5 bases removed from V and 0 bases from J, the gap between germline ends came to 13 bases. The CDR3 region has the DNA TGCGCCAGCAGCTCACACAGGGAATTGAACACTGAAGCTTTCTTT. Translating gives CASSSHRELNTEAFF.

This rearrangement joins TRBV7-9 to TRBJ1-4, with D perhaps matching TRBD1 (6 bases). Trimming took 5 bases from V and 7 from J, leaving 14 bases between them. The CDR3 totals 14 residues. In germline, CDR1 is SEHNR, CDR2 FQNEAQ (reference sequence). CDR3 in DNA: TGTGCCAGCAGCCGGACAGCAGTGGGTGAAAAACTGTTTTTT. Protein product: CASSRTAVGEKLFF.

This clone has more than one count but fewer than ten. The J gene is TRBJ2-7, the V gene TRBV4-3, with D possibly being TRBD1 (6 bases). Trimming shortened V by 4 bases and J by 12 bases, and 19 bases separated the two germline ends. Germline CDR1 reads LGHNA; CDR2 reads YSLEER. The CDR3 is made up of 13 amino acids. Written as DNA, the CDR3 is TGCGCCAGCAGCCCCTTCCAGTTACGAGGGGGGTACTTC. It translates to CASSPFQLRGGYF.

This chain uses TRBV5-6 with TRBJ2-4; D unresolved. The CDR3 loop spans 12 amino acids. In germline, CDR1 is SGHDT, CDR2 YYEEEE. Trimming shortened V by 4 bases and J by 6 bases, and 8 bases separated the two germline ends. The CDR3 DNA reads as TGTGCCAGCAGCGGCAGGCCAAACATTCAGTACTTC. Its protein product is CASSGRPNIQYF.

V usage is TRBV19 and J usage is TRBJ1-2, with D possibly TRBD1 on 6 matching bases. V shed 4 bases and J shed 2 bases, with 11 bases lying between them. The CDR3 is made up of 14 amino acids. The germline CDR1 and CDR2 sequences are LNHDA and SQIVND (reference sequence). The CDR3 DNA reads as TGTGCCAGTAGTACCCAGGGGAGCAACTATGGCTACACCTTC. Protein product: CASSTQGSNYGYTF.

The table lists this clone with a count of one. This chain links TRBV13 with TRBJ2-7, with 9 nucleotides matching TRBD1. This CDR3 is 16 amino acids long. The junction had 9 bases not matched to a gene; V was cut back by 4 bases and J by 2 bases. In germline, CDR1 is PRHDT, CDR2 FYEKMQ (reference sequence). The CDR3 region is CASSSIHGTGTYEQYF. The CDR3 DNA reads TGTGCCAGCAGCTCCATTCACGGGACAGGGACCTACGAGCAGTACTTC.

CDR3 sequence (DNA): TGTGCCAGCAGCTCGGCCCCTAGCGTCCTGAACACCGGGGAGCTGTTTTTT. Its translation is CASSSAPSVLNTGELFF. The chain employs TRBV7-2 and TRBJ2-2; D is perhaps TRBD2 (6 bases). Germline CDR1 and CDR2: SGHTA and FQGNSA. This CDR3 comprises 17 residues. Between the trimmed V and J ends, which lost 4 bases and 1 base, there was a span of 16 bases. Based on the CDR3 plus reference TRBV7-2 and TRBJ2-2, the full variable domain is GAGVSQSPSNKVTEKGKDVELRCDPISGHTALYWYRQSLGQGLEFLIYFQGNSAPDKSGLPSDRFSAERTGGSVSTLTIQRTQQEDSAVYLCASSSAPSVLNTGELFFGEGSRLTVL.

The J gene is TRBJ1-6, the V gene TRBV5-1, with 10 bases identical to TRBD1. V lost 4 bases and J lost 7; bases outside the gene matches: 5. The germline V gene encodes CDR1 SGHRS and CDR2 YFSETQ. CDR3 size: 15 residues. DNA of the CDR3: TGCGCCAGCAGCAGAGACAGGGGGCTGAATTCACCCCTCCACTTT. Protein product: CASSRDRGLNSPLHF.

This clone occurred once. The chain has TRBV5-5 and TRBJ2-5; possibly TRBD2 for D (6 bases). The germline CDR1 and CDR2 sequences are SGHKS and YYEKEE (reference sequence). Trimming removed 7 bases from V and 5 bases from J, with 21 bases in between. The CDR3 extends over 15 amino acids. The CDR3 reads CASLVLNGGMETQYF. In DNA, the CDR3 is TGTGCCAGCTTGGTGTTAAATGGGGGGATGGAGACCCAGTACTTC.

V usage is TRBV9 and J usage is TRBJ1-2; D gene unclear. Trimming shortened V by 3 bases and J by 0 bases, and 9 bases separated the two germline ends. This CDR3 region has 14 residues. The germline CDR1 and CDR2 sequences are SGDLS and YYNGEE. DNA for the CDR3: TGTGCCAGCAGCGGAGCAACCCCTAACTATGGCTACACCTTC. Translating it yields CASSGATPNYGYTF.

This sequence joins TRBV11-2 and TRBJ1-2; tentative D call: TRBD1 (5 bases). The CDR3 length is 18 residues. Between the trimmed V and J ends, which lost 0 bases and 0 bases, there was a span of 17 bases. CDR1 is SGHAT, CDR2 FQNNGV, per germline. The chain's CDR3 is CASSLDYFSGRTNYGYTF. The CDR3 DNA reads TGTGCCAGCAGCTTAGATTACTTTTCAGGGAGGACTAACTATGGCTACACCTTC.